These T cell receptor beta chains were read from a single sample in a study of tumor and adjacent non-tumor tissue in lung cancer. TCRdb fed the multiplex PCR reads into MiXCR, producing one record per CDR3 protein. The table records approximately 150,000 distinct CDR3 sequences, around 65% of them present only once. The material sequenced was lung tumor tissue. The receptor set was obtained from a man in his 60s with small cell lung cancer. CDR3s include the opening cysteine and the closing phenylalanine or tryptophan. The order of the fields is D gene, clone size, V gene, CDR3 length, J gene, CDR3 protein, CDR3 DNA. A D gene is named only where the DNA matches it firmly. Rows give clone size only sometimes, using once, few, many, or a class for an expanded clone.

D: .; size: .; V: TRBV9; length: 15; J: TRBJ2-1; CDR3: CASSIEPSSYNEQFF; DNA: TGTGCCAGCAGCATAGAGCCGAGCTCCTACAATGAGCAGTTCTTC
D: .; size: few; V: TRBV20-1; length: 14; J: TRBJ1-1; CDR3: CSARVGSLNTEAFF; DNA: TGCAGTGCTAGAGTGGGCAGCCTGAACACTGAAGCTTTCTTT
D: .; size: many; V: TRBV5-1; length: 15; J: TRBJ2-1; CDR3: CASSLDPGTYNEQFF; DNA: TGCGCCAGCAGCTTGGATCCCGGGACATACAATGAGCAGTTCTTC
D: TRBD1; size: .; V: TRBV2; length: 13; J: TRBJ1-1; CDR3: CASSTGAGTEAFF; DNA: TGTGCCAGCAGTACAGGGGCTGGGACTGAAGCTTTCTTT
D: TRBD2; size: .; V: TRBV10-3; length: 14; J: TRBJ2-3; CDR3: CATRETGGTDTQYF; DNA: TGTGCCACCCGAGAGACCGGGGGGACGGATACGCAGTATTTT
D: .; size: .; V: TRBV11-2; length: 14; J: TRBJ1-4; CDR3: CASGLAASLEKLFF; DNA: TGTGCCAGCGGCCTAGCGGCAAGCCTTGAAAAACTGTTTTTT
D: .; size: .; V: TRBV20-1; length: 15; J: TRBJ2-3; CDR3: CSAAADGGPTDTQYF; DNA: TGCAGTGCTGCCGCGGATGGGGGGCCCACGGATACGCAATATTTT
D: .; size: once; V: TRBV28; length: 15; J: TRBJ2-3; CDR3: CASSRGTARTDTHYF; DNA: TGTGCCAGCAGCCGCGGGACAGCGAGAACAGATACGCACTATTTT
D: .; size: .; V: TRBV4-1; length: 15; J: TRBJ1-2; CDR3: CVSSPGGRGAGDYTF; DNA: TGCGTCAGCAGCCCAGGAGGACGGGGGGCGGGTGACTACACCTTC
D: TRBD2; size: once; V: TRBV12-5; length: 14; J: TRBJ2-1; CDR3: CTSGLGGTYNEQFF; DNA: TGTACTAGTGGTTTGGGAGGGACCTACAATGAGCAGTTCTTC
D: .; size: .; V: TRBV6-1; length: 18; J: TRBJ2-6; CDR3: CASSFPGQALSGAKALTF; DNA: TGTGCCAGCAGCTTTCCGGGACAGGCGCTGAGCGGGGCCAAGGCCCTGACTTTC
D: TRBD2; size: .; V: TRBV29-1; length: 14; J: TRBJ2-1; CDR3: CVLGGVAGDNEQFF; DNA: TGCGTCCTGGGCGGGGTAGCGGGGGACAATGAGCAGTTCTTC
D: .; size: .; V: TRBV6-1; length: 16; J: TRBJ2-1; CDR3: CASSQFFGLEYNERFF; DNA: TGTGCCAGCAGTCAATTCTTCGGACTGGAATACAATGAGCGGTTCTTC
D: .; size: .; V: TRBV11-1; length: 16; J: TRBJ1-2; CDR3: CASSLDTGSGLYGYTF; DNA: TGTGCCAGCAGCTTAGACACCGGGTCAGGCTTGTATGGCTACACCTTC
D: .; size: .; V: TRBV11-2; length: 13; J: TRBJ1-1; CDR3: CASSLVEGTEALF; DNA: TGTGCCAGCAGCTTAGTTGAGGGCACTGAAGCTTTATTT
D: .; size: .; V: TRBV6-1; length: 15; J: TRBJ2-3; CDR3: CTSSERGSSTDTHYF; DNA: TGTACCAGCAGTGAACGGGGGTCAAGCACAGATACACACTATTTT
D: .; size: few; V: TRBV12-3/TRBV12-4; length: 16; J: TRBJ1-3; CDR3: CASSRRGPSSGNTIYF; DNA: TGTGCCAGCAGCAGGAGGGGTCCAAGCTCTGGAAACACCATATATTTT